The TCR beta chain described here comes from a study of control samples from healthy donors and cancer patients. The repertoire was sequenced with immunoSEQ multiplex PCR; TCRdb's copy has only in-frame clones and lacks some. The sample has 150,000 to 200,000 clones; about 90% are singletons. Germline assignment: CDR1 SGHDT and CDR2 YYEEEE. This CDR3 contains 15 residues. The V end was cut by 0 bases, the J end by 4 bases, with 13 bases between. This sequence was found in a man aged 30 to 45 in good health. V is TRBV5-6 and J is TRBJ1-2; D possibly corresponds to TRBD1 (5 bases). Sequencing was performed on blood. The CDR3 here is CASSLAQGMSYGYTF. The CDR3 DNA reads TGTGCCAGCAGCTTGGCCCAGGGAATGTCCTATGGCTACACCTTC. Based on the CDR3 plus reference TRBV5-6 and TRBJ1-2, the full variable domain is DAGVTQSPTHLIKTRGQQVTLRCSPKSGHDTVSWYQQALGQGPQFIFQYYEEEERQRGNFPDRFSGHQFPNYSSELNVNALLLGDSALYLCASSLAQGMSYGYTFGSGTRLTVV.